A single TCR beta chain is shown here with its context. Its specificity is not known. This record belongs to a study of cytomegalovirus exposure and HLA in healthy donors. PCR employed 60 Vbeta and 13 Jbeta primers. Here immunoSEQ multiplex PCR was the method, and the copy in TCRdb shows in-frame clones only, minus some. The sample contains tens of thousands of clones, around 86% of which appear only once. Study observations and caveats: A few CMV-associated chains were confirmed in vitro to be specific for CMV antigens.

J was trimmed by 4 bases and V by 0 bases; bases with no gene match: 6. CDR3 size: 17 residues. Germline-derived CDR1 and CDR2 are SGHTA and FQGTGA. The sequenced sample was PBMCs. This clonotype was obtained from a woman aged 40-49 years in good health and CMV-seropositive. This chain links TRBV7-3 with TRBJ2-2, with 9 bases that match TRBD1. DNA for the CDR3: TGTGCCAGCAGCTTAACCGAGGGGACAGGGATCACCGGGGAGCTGTTTTTT. It is translated as CASSLTEGTGITGELFF.